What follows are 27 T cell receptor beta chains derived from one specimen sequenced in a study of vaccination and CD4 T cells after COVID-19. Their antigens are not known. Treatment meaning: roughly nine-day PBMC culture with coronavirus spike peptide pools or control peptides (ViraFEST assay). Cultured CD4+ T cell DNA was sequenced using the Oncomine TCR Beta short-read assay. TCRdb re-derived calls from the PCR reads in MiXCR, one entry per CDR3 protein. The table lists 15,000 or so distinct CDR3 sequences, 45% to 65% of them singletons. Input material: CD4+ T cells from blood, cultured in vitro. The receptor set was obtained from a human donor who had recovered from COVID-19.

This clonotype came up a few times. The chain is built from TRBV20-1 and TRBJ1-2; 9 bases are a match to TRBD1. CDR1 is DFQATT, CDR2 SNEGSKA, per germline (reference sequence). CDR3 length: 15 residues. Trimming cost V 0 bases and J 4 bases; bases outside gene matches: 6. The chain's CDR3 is CSARDQGQGVYGYTF. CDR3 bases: TGCAGTGCTAGAGATCAGGGACAGGGCGTCTATGGCTACACCTTC.

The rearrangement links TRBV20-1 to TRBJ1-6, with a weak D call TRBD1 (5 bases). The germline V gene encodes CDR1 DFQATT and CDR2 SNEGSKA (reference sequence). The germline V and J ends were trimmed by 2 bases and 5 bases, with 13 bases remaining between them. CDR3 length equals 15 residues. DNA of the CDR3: TGCAGTGCTAGATCCACGGGACGGGATAATTCACCCCTCCACTTT. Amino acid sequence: CSARSTGRDNSPLHF.

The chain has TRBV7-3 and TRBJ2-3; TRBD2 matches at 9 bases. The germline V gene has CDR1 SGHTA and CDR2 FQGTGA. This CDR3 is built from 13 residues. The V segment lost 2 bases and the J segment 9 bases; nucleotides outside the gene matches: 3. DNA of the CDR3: TGTGCCAGCAGCTTAGGAACTAGCGGGACGCAGTATTTT. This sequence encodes CASSLGTSGTQYF.

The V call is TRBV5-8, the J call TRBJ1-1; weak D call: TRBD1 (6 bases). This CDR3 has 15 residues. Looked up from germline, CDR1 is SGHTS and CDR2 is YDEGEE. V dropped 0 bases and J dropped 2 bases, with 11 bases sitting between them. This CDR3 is CASSLGQGINTEAFF. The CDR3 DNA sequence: TGTGCCAGCAGCTTGGGGCAGGGGATTAACACTGAAGCTTTCTTT.

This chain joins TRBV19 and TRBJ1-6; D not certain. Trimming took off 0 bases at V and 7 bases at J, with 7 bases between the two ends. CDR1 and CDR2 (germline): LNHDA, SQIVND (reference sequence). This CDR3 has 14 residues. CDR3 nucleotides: TGTGCCAGTAGTATAGATAAGGGCAATTCACCCCTCCACTTT. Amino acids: CASSIDKGNSPLHF.

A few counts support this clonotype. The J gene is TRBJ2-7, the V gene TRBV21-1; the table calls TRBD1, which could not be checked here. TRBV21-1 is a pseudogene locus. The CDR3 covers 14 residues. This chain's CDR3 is CASSKLPLIGQQYF. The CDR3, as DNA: TGTGCCAGCAGCAAGTTGCCCCTAATCGGCCAGCAGTACTTC.

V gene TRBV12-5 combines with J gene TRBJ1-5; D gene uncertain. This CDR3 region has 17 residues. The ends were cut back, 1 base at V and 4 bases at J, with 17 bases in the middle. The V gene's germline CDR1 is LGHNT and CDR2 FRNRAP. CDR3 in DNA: TGTGCTAGTGGTTTGGCCCCGGCACAGTCGCTAAATCAGCCCCAGCATTTT. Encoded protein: CASGLAPAQSLNQPQHF.

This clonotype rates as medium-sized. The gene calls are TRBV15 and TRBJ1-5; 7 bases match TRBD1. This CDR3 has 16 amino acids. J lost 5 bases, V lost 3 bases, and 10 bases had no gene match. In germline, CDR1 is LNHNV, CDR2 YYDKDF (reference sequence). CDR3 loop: CATSRPQTGRYQPQHF. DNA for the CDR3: TGTGCCACCAGCAGGCCACAGACAGGGCGTTATCAGCCCCAGCATTTT.

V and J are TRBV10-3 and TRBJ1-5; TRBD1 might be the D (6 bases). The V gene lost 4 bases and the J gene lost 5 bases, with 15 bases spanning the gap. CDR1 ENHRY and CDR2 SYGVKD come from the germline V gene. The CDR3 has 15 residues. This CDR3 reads CAISGSGGVDQPQHF. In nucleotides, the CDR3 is TGTGCCATCAGTGGGTCTGGGGGCGTCGATCAGCCCCAGCATTTT.

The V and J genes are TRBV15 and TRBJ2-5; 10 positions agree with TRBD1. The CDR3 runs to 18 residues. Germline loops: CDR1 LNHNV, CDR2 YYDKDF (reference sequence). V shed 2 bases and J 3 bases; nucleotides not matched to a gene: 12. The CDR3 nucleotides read TGTGCCACCAGCAGACTCTTCCCGGGACAGGGGACTAAAGAGACCCAGTACTTC. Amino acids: CATSRLFPGQGTKETQYF. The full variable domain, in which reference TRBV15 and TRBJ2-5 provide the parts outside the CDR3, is DAMVIQNPRYQVTQFGKPVTLSCSQTLNHNVMYWYQQKSSQAPKLLFHYYDKDFNNEADTPDNFQSRRPNTSFCFLDIRSPGLGDTAMYLCATSRLFPGQGTKETQYFGPGTRLLVL.

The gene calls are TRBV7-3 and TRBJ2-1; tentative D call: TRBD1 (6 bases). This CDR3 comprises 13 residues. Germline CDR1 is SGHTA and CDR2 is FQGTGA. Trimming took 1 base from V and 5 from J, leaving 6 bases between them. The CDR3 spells CASSLNRDNEQFF. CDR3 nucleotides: TGTGCCAGCAGCTTAAACAGGGACAATGAGCAGTTCTTC.

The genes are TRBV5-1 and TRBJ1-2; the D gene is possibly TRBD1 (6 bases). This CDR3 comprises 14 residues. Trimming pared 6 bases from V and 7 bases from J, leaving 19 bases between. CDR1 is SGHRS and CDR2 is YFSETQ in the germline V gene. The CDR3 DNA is TGCGCCAGCACCACAGGGTCTCTTTTTGCTGGCTACACCTTC. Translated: CASTTGSLFAGYTF.

Here the CDR3 reads CASRGRERRGTDTQYF. CDR3 nucleotide sequence: TGTGCCAGCAGGGGACGGGAGCGGAGGGGCACAGATACGCAGTATTTT. This rearrangement joins TRBV7-2 to TRBJ2-3; possibly TRBD2 for D (6 bases). There are 16 residues in the CDR3. V dropped 6 bases and J dropped 1 base, with 17 bases sitting between them. Germline values: CDR1 SGHTA, CDR2 FQGNSA.

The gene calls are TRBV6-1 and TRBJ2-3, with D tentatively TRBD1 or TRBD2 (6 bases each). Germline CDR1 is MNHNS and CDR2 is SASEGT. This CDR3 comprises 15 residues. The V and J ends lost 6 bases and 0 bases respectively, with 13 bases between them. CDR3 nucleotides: TGTGCCAGCAGAAAGGGGGGCGCTAGCACAGATACGCAGTATTTT. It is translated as CASRKGGASTDTQYF.

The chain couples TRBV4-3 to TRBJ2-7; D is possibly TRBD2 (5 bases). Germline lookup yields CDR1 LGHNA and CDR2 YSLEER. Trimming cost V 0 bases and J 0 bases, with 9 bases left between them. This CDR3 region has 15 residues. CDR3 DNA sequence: TGCGCCAGCAGCCAAGAATATAGCGACTCCTACGAGCAGTACTTC. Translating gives CASSQEYSDSYEQYF.

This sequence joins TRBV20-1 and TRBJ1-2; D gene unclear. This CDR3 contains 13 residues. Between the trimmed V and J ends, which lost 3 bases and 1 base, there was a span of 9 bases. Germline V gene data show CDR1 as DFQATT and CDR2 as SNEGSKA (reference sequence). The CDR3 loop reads CSASPENNYGYTF. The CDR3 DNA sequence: TGCAGTGCTAGTCCAGAGAATAACTATGGCTACACCTTC.

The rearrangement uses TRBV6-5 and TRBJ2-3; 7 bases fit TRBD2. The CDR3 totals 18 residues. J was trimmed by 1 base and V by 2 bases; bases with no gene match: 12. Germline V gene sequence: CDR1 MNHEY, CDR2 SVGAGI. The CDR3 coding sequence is TGTGCCAGCAGTTACGGTCCGGGCGGGAGTCGGGGCACAGATACGCAGTATTTT. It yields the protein CASSYGPGGSRGTDTQYF.

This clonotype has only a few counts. Here the CDR3 reads CASSIPSRGVQPQHF. The CDR3 DNA reads TGTGCCAGCAGCATCCCATCGCGAGGGGTTCAGCCCCAGCATTTT. This chain joins TRBV28 and TRBJ1-5; D perhaps matches TRBD1 (5 bases). Trimming pared 6 bases from V and 6 bases from J, leaving 18 bases between. The CDR3 is made up of 15 amino acids. The germline V gene has CDR1 MDHEN and CDR2 SYDVKM.

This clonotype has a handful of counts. The CDR3, as DNA: TGTGCCAGCAGCTCCCTCGAACTTGGGGAGACCCAGTACTTC. It specifies CASSSLELGETQYF. This chain uses TRBV7-2 with TRBJ2-5; D is undetermined. Trimming removed 4 bases from V and 5 bases from J, with 14 bases in between. CDR1 and CDR2 from the germline V gene are SGHTA and FQGNSA. The CDR3 has 14 amino acids.

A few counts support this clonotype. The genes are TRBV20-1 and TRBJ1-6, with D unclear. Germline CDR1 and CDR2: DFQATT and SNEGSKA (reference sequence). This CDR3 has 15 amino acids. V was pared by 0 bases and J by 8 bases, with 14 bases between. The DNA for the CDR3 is TGCAGTGCTAGAGATTATTCGCTAGGCGATTCACCCCTCCACTTT. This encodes CSARDYSLGDSPLHF.

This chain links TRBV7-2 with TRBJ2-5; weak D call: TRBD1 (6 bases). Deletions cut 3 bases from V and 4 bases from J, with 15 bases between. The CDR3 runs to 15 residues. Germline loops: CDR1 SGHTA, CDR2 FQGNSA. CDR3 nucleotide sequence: TGTGCCAGCAGCTTTACCCCAGGGGTGGTAGAGACCCAGTACTTC. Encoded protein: CASSFTPGVVETQYF.

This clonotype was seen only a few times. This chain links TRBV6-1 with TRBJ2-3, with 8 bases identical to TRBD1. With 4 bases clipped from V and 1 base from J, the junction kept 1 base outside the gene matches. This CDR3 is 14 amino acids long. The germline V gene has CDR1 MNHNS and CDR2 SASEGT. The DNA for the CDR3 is TGTGCCAGCAGTGGGGGACAGGGCACAGATACGCAGTATTTT. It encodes CASSGGQGTDTQYF.

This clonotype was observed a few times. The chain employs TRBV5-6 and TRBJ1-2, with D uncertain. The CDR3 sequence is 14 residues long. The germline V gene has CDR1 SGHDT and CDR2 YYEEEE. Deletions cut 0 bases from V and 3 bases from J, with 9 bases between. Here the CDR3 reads CASSLAGGYYGYTF. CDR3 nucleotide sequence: TGTGCCAGCAGCTTGGCCGGTGGTTACTATGGCTACACCTTC.

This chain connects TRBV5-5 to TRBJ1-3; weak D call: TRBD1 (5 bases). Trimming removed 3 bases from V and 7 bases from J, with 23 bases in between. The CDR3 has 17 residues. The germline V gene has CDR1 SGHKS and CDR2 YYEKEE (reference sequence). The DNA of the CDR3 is TGTGCCAGCAGCTCCCTAGGGGACCGCCTAAATGGGAACACCATATATTTT. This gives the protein CASSSLGDRLNGNTIYF.

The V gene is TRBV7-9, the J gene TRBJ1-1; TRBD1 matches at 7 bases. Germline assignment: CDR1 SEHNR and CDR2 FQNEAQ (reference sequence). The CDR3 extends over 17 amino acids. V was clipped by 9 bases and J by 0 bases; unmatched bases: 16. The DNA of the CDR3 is TGTGCCAGAAGCACAGGGACCCGACAGGGTTTGAACACTGAAGCTTTCTTT. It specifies CARSTGTRQGLNTEAFF.

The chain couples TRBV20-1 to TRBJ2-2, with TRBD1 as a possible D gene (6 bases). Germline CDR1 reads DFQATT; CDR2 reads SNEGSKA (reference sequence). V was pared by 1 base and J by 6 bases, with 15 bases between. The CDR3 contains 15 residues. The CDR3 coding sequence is TGCAGTGCTAGAGGTGGGACAAGCGTCTCCGGGGAGCTGTTTTTT. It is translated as CSARGGTSVSGELFF.

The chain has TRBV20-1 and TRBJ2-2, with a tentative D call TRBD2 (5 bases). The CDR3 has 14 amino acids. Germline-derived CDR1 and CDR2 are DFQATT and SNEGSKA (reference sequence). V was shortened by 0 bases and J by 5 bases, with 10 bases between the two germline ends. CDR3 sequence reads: CSARDATSTGELFF. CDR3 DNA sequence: TGCAGTGCTAGAGACGCTACTAGTACCGGGGAGCTGTTTTTT.